This T cell receptor beta chain derives from a study of blood T cell repertoires in COVID-19. Whole-study context: The samples span acute and convalescent COVID-19 from the United States, Italy and Spain. PBMCs, B-cell-depleted T cells, or T cells provided the cDNA or gDNA that made up the material.

Clinical histories supplied by participants themselves formed the basis of cohort assignment. The CDR3 runs 18 residues. CDR1 MGHRA and CDR2 YSYEKL come from the germline V gene. Germline trimming cut 2 bases from V and 5 bases from J; bases unmatched to any gene: 15. Authors' data handling: Estimates of nucleated cell counts were drawn from the amplification of reference gene primers. Libraries were prepared by immunoSEQ multiplex PCR; TCRdb keeps only in-frame clonotypes and omits some of them. D and trimming were read from the DNA, whereas the V and J calls and clone size are those reported in that table. The data contain 200,000 to 250,000 clones, roughly 82% of them seen just once; the ten biggest clones take up roughly 1.9%.

This TCR derives from a woman aged 45-65 years who had recovered from COVID-19. Input material: PBMCs or T cells enriched from blood (not recorded which). This sequence joins TRBV4-1 and TRBJ1-1, with 9 bases aligning to TRBD1. CDR3 sequence (DNA): TGCGCCAGCAGCCAAAATGTGGGACAGGGCCCTAAGGGAACTGAAGCTTTCTTT. Its protein product is CASSQNVGQGPKGTEAFF.